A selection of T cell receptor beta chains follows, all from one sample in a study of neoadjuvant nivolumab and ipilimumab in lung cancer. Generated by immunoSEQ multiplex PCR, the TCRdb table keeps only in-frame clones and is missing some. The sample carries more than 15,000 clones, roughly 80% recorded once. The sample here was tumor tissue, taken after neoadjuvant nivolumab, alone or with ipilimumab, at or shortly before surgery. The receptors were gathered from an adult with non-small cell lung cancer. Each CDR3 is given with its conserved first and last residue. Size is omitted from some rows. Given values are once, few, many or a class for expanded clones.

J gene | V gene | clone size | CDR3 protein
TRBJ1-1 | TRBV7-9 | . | CASRGPGRTEAFF
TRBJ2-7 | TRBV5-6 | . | CASSFPGVGGYEQYF
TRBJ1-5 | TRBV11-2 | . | CASSLSGAGQPQHF
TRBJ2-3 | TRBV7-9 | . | CASSLAYVSDRDTQYF
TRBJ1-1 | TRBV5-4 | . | CASSSVGPKNTEAFF
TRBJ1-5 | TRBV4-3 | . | CASSQVIYSNQPQHF
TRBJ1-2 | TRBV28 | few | CASSPGGTQRGYTF
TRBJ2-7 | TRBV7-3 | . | CASSLLAGGTYEQYF
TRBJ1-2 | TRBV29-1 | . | CSAVTDYGYTF
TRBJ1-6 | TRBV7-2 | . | CASTGGMRNSPLHF
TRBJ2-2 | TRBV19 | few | CASSIFGNTGELFF
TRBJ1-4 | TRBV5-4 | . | CASSRTGTPPEDLFF
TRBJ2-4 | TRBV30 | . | CTWRGGTWGKNIQYF
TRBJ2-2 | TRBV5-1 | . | CASSLAYGELFF
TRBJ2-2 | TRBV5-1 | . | CASSDPQGDWSGELFF
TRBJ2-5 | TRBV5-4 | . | CASSQGSIETQYF